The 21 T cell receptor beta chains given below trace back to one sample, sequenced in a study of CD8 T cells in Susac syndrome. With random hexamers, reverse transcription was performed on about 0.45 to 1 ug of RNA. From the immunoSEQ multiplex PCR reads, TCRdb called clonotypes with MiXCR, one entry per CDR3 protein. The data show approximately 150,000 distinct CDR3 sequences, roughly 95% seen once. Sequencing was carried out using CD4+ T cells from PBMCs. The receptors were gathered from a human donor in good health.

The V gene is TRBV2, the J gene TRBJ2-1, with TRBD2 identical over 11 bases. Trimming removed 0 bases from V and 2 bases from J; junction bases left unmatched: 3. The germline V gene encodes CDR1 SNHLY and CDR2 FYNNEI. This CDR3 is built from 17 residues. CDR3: CASSEALAGGPYNEQFF. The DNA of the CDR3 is TGTGCCAGCAGTGAAGCGTTAGCGGGAGGGCCCTACAATGAGCAGTTCTTC.

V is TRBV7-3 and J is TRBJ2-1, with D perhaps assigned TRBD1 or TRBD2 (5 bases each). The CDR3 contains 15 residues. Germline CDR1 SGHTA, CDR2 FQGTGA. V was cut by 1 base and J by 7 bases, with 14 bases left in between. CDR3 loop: CASSLRGARRNEQFF. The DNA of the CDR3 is TGTGCCAGCAGCTTAAGGGGCGCTAGGAGGAATGAGCAGTTCTTC.

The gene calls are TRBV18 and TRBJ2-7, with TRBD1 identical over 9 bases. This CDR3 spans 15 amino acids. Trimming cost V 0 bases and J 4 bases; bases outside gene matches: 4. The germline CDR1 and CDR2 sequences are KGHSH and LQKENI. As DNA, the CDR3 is TGTGCCAGCTCACCACCCCGGGACAGGGTTTACGAGCAGTACTTC. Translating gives CASSPPRDRVYEQYF. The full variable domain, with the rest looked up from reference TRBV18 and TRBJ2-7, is NAGVMQNPRHLVRRRGQEARLRCSPMKGHSHVYWYRQLPEEGLKFMVYLQKENIIDESGMPKERFSAEFPKEGPSILRIQQVVRGDSAAYFCASSPPRDRVYEQYFGPGTRLTVT.

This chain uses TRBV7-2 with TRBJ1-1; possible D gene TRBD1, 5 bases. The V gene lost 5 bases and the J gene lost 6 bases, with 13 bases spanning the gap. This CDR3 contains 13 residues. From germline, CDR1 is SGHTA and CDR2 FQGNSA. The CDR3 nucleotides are TGTGCCAGCAGCCCGGGGGTCTATGCTGAAGCTTTCTTT. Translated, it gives CASSPGVYAEAFF.

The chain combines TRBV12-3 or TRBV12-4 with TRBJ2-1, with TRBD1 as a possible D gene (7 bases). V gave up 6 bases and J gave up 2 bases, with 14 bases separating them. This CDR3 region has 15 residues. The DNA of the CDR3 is TGTGCCAGCAGCTCACAGGGGAGGCCCTACAATGAGCAGTTCTTC. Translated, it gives CASSSQGRPYNEQFF.

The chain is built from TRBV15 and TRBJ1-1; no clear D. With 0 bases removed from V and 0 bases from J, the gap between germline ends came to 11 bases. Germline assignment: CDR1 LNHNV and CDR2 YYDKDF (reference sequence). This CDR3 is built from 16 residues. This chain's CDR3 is CATSRDPTTVNTEAFF. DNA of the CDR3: TGTGCCACCAGCAGAGATCCAACGACGGTGAACACTGAAGCTTTCTTT.

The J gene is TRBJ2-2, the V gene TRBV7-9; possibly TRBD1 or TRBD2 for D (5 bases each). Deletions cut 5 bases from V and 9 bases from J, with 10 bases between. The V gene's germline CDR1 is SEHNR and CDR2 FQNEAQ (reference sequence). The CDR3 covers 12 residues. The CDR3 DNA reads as TGTGCCAGCAGCCCCCGGGGCCGGGAGCTGTTTTTT. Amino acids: CASSPRGRELFF.

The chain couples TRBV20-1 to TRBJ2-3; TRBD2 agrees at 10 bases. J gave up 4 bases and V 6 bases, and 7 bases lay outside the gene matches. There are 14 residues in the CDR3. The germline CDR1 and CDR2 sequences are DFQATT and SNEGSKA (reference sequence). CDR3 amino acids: CSAPLSGRADTQYF. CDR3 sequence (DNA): TGCAGTGCCCCCTTGAGCGGGAGGGCAGATACGCAGTATTTT.

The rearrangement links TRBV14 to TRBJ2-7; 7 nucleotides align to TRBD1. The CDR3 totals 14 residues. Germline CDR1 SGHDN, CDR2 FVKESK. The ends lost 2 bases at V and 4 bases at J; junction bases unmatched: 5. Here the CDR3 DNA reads TGTGCCAGCAGCCAACTAGGGGGCCTATACGAGCAGTACTTC. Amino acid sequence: CASSQLGGLYEQYF.

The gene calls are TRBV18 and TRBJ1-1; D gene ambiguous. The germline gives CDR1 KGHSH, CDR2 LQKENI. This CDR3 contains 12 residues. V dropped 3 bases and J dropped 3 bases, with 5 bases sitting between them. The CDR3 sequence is CASSPKDTEAFF. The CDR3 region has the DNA TGTGCCAGCTCACCCAAAGACACTGAAGCTTTCTTT.

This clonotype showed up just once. DNA for the CDR3: TGTGCCAGCAGTTATGGGGTAGCGGGAGGGCTGGATTTTAACGAGCAGTACTTC. Translated, it gives CASSYGVAGGLDFNEQYF. J is TRBJ2-7 and V is TRBV6-5; 11 nucleotides align to TRBD2. V was pared by 3 bases and J by 5 bases, with 15 bases of the junction left unmatched. Germline CDR1 is MNHEY and CDR2 is SVGAGI. The CDR3 has 18 amino acids.

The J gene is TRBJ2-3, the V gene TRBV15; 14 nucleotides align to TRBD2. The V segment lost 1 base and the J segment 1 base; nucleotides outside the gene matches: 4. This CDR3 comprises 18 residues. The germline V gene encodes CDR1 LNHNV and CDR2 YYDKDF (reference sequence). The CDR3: CATSRVGTSGSRTDTQYF. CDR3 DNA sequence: TGTGCCACCAGCAGAGTTGGGACTAGCGGGAGCCGCACAGATACGCAGTATTTT.

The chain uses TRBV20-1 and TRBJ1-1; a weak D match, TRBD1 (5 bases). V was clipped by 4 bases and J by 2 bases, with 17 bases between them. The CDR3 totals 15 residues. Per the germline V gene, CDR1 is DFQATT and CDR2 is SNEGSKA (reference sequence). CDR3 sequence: CSANYNRGLNTEAFF. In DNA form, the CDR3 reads TGCAGTGCTAACTACAACCGGGGCCTAAACACTGAAGCTTTCTTT.

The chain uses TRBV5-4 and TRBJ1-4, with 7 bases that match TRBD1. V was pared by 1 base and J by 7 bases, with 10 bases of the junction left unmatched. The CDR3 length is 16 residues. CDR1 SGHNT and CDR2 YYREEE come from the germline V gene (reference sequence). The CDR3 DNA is TGTGCCAGCAGCTTGCCCCGGACAGGAGCTGTTGAAAAACTGTTTTTT. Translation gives CASSLPRTGAVEKLFF.

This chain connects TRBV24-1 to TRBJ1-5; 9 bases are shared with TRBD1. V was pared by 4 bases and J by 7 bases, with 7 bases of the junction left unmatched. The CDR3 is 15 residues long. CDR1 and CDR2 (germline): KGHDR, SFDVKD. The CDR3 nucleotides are TGTGCCACCAGTGACCGTACAGGGGGCGGACAGCCCCAGCATTTT. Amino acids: CATSDRTGGGQPQHF.

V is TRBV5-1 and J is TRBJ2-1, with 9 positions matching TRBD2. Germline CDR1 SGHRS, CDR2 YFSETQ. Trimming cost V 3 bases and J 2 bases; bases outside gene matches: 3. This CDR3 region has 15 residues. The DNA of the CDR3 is TGCGCCAGCAGCTCAACTAGCGGGCCCTACAATGAGCAGTTCTTC. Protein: CASSSTSGPYNEQFF.

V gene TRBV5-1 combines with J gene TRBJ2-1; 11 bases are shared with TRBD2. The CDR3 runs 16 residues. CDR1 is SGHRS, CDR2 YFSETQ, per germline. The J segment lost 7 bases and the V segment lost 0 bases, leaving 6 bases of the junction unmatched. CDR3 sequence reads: CASSLVLAGGGNEQFF. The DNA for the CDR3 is TGCGCCAGCAGCTTGGTTCTAGCGGGAGGAGGGAATGAGCAGTTCTTC.

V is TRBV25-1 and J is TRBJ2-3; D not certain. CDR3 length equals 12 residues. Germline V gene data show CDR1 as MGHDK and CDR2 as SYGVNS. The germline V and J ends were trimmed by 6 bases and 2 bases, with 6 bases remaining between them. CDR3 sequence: CASRRSTDTQYF. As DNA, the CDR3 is TGTGCCAGCAGGCGCTCCACAGATACGCAGTATTTT. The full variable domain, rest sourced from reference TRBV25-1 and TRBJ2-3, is EADIYQTPRYLVIGTGKKITLECSQTMGHDKMYWYQQDPGMELHLIHYSYGVNSTEKGDLSSESTVSRIRTEHFPLTLESARPSHTSQYLCASRRSTDTQYFGPGTRLTVL.

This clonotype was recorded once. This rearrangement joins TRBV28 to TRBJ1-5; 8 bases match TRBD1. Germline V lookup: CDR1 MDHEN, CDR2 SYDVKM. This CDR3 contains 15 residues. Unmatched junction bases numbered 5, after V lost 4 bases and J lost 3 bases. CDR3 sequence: CASSSRDRNNQPQHF. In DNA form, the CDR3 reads TGTGCCAGCAGTTCCCGGGACAGGAACAATCAGCCCCAGCATTTT.

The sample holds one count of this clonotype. CDR3 sequence: CASSQPPSGRGNTGELFF. CDR3 DNA sequence: TGCGCCAGCAGCCAACCCCCCAGTGGCCGGGGGAACACCGGGGAGCTGTTTTTT. This rearrangement joins TRBV4-1 to TRBJ2-2; D is possibly TRBD2 (5 bases). V was clipped by 2 bases and J by 1 base, with 17 bases between them. Germline CDR1 reads MGHRA; CDR2 reads YSYEKL. The CDR3 contains 18 residues.

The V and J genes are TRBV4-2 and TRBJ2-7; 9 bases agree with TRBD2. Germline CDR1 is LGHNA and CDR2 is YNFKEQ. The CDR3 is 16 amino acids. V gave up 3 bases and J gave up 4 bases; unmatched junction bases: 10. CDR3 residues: CASSHPAAGGAYEQYF. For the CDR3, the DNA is TGTGCCAGCAGCCATCCCGCGGCGGGAGGGGCTTACGAGCAGTACTTC.